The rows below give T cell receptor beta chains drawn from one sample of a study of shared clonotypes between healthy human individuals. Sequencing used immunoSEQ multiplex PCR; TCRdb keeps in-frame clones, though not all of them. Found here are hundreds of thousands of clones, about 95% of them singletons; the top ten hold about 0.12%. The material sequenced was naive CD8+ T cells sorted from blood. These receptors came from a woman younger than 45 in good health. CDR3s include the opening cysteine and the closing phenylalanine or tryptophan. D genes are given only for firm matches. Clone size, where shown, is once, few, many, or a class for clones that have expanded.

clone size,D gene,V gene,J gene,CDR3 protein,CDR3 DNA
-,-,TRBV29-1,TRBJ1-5,CSDPTWVQPSFSNQPQHF,TGCAGCGACCCGACCTGGGTGCAGCCTAGTTTTAGCAATCAGCCCCAGCATTTT
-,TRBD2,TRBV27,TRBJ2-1,CASTTSVGLGFGEQFF,TGTGCCAGCACCACAAGTGTGGGACTAGGATTTGGTGAGCAGTTCTTC
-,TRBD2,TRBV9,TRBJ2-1,CASSEAGGPYNEQFF,TGTGCCAGCAGCGAAGCGGGAGGCCCCTACAATGAGCAGTTCTTC
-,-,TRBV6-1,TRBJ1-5,CASSEERTLRQPQHF,TGTGCCAGCAGTGAAGAACGAACTCTTCGTCAGCCCCAGCATTTT
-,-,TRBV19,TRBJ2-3,CASTPRIAASTDTQYF,TGTGCCAGTACCCCCAGGATAGCGGCAAGCACAGATACGCAGTATTTT
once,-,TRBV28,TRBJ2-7,CASSLSVIRTRGDYEQYF,TGTGCCAGCAGTTTATCGGTTATCAGGACAAGGGGCGACTACGAGCAGTACTTC
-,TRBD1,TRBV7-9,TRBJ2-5,CASSVGNGQGLLGETQYF,TGTGCCAGCAGCGTAGGAAATGGACAGGGGCTATTAGGAGAGACCCAGTACTTC
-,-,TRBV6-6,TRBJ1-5,CASSYSPEGDQPQHF,TGTGCCAGCAGTTACTCTCCGGAGGGGGACCAGCCCCAGCATTTT
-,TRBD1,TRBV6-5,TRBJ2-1,CASSYSGQGAYEQFF,TGTGCCAGCAGTTACTCGGGACAGGGGGCATATGAGCAGTTCTTC
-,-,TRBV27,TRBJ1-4,CASRLGGGTNEKLFF,TGTGCCAGCAGGCTCGGGGGGGGGACTAATGAAAAACTGTTTTTT
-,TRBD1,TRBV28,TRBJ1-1,CASSITGVNTEAFF,TGTGCCAGCAGTATCACAGGGGTGAACACTGAAGCTTTCTTT
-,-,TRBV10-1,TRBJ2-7,CASSDPPSYEQYF,TGCGCCAGCAGTGACCCCCCAAGCTACGAGCAGTACTTC
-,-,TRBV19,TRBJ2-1,CASSMGGNEQFF,TGTGCCAGTAGTATGGGGGGCAATGAGCAGTTCTTC
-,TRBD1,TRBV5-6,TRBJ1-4,CASSLGQGALNEKLFF,TGTGCCAGCAGCTTGGGGCAGGGGGCCCTTAATGAAAAACTGTTTTTT
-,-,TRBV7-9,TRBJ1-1,CASSFRLRETEAFF,TGTGCCAGCAGCTTTAGGTTGAGGGAGACTGAAGCTTTCTTT
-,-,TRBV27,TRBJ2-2,CASSLADPQFGELFF,TGTGCCAGCAGTTTAGCGGACCCTCAGTTCGGGGAGCTGTTTTTT
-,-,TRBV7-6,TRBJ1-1,CASSFLLDAEAFF,TGTGCCAGCAGCTTCCTTTTGGATGCCGAAGCTTTCTTT
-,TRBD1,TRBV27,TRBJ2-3,CASSTGQGGLDTQYF,TGTGCCAGCAGTACGGGACAGGGAGGTTTAGATACGCAGTATTTT
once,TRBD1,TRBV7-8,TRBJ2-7,CASSDKVGQQYEQYF,TGTGCCAGCAGCGATAAGGTGGGACAGCAATACGAGCAGTACTTC
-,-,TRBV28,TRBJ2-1,CASRRRGEQFF,TGTGCCAGCCGCAGACGCGGAGAGCAGTTCTTC
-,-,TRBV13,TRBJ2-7,CASSLGHPGQWLGEQYF,TGTGCCAGCAGCTTAGGCCATCCGGGTCAGTGGCTCGGGGAGCAGTACTTC
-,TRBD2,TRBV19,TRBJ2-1,CASSPGLATYNEQFF,TGTGCCAGTAGCCCGGGACTAGCGACCTACAATGAGCAGTTCTTC
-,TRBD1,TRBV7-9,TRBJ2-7,CASSYRDRVHEQYF,TGTGCCAGCAGTTACCGGGACAGGGTCCACGAGCAGTACTTC
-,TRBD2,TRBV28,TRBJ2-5,CASSSLLAEGLETQYF,TGTGCCAGCAGTTCCCTACTAGCGGAGGGGCTTGAGACCCAGTACTTC
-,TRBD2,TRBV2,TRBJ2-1,CASSGNSGSSYNEQFF,TGTGCCAGCTCGGGGAATAGCGGGAGTTCTTACAATGAGCAGTTCTTC
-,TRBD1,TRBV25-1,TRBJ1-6,CASSRTGVYSPLHF,TGTGCCAGCAGTCGGACAGGGGTTTATTCACCCCTCCACTTT
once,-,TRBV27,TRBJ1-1,CASSQGFEAFF,TGTGCCAGCAGCCAGGGATTTGAAGCTTTCTTT
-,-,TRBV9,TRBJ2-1,CASSDSTYNEQFF,TGTGCCAGCAGCGACTCGACCTACAATGAGCAGTTCTTC
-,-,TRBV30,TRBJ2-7,CAWRVEGGPYEQYF,TGTGCCTGGAGAGTTGAGGGAGGTCCCTACGAGCAGTACTTC
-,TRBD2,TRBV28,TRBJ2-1,CASEKLAGDNEQFF,TGTGCCAGTGAAAAACTAGCGGGGGACAATGAGCAGTTCTTC
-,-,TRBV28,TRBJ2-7,CASSSVPYRVIDEQYF,TGTGCCAGCAGTTCGGTCCCATACAGGGTCATAGACGAGCAGTACTTC
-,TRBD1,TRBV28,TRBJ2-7,CASSSTRSGGVSYEQYF,TGTGCCAGCAGCTCCACCCGTTCAGGGGGCGTCTCCTACGAGCAGTACTTC
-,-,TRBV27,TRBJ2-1,CASSLSSGPYNEQFF,TGTGCCAGCAGTTTATCGAGCGGGCCTTACAATGAGCAGTTCTTC
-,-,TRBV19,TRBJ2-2,CASSPGDFNTGELFF,TGTGCCAGTAGTCCGGGGGACTTCAACACCGGGGAGCTGTTTTTT
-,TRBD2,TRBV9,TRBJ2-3,CASSERGLAGYTSTDTQYF,TGTGCCAGCAGCGAGAGGGGACTAGCGGGGTATACTAGCACAGATACGCAGTATTTT
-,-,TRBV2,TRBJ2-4,CAGSDLLNIQYF,TGTGCCGGCAGTGACTTGTTAAACATTCAGTACTTC
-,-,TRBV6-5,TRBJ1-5,CASTLAGDQPQHF,TGTGCCAGCACCCTGGCGGGGGATCAGCCCCAGCATTTT
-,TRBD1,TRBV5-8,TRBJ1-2,CANSHEGTVYTF,TGTGCCAACTCGCACGAAGGGACAGTCTACACCTTC
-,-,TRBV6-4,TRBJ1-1,CASSDNFWGANTEAFF,TGTGCCAGCAGTGACAATTTTTGGGGGGCGAACACTGAAGCTTTCTTT
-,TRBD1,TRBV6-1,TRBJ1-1,CASSIRGQGTEAFF,TGTGCCAGCAGCATAAGGGGGCAGGGCACTGAAGCTTTCTTT
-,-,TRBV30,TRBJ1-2,CAWSVGVGDYGYTF,TGTGCCTGGAGTGTTGGTGTAGGAGACTATGGCTACACCTTC
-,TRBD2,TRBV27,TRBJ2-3,CASSFGGVSTDTQYF,TGTGCCAGCAGTTTTGGGGGGGTCAGCACAGATACGCAGTATTTT
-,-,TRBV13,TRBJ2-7,CASSLAGLTEREQYF,TGTGCCAGCAGCTTAGCGGGCCTTACAGAGCGCGAGCAGTACTTC